The present entry profiles one T cell receptor (beta chain) with its context. Antigen specificity is unknown. The data stem from a study of breast tumors, draining lymph nodes, adjacent tissues. Study-wide points: Most tumor T cells seemingly derive from lymph node, then expand in tumor. Tumors had less TCR diversity than lymph nodes, more than nontumor tissue. Luminal-like breast cancer showed significantly greater tumor-nontumor repertoire similarity than basal-like breast cancer did. The lymph node origin of tumor T cells was framed as consistent with a hypothesis, not demonstrated.

Breast cancer patients provided tissue from their axillary draining lymph nodes. TCRdb recomputed calls from the multiplex PCR reads with MiXCR, one row per CDR3 protein. The sample lists around 130,000 distinct CDR3 sequences, approximately 22% occurring once. J lost 1 base, V lost 0 bases, and 5 bases had no gene match. The CDR3 totals 16 residues. The germline V gene has CDR1 DFQATT and CDR2 SNEGSKA (reference sequence). The sequencing sample was made of axillary lymph node tissue. The V and J genes are TRBV20-1 and TRBJ2-4; 8 bases match TRBD2. This sequence originates from a female donor with breast cancer. Some clones in this sample may be carry-over from other donors' samples. The CDR3 protein is CSARDRGGSAKNIQYF. The CDR3, as DNA: TGCAGTGCTAGAGACCGGGGGGGATCGGCCAAAAACATTCAGTACTTC.